Described below is a single T cell receptor beta chain sequence and its context. The antigen is unknown. The entry originates in a study of Tregs in tolerant kidney transplant recipients. Study findings and constraints: For some patients, primers changed over time, blocking nucleotide-level comparison.

The method was immunoSEQ multiplex PCR; TCRdb's version includes in-frame clones alone and lacks a portion of them. The table has over 60,000 clones, 85% to 90% seen once. Material: CD4+ T cells from blood, obtained before the transplant. The clonotype originates from a human donor who received a combined kidney and bone marrow transplant.

CDR3 sequence: CSVEGRGDYEQYF. CDR3 bases: TGCAGCGTTGAAGGCAGGGGAGACTACGAGCAGTACTTC. The chain combines TRBV29-1 with TRBJ2-7, with TRBD1 as a possible D gene (6 bases). This CDR3 region has 13 residues. The germline V and J ends were trimmed by 1 base and 3 bases, with 10 bases remaining between them. Germline-derived CDR1 and CDR2 are SQVTM and ANQGSEA.